The 20 T cell receptor beta chains below all came from one sample that was sequenced in a study of T cells after yellow fever vaccination. TCRdb called the 5' RACE reads again in MiXCR, with one record for every CDR3 protein. The data contain about 630,000 distinct CDR3 sequences, 9% to 15% of them seen just once; the ten biggest clones take up 14% to 15%. This specimen consisted of PBMCs, obtained on the day of the yellow fever booster vaccination. Source of these receptors: a man in his thirties or forties who received the YFV17D yellow fever vaccine.

The rearrangement uses TRBV12-3 or TRBV12-4 and TRBJ2-7, with no clear D. The CDR3 is made up of 15 amino acids. The V end was cut by 7 bases, the J end by 2 bases, with 18 bases between. The CDR3 DNA is TGTGCCAGCACTATCCTTCACCCAGGTACCTACGAGCAGTACTTC. Translating gives CASTILHPGTYEQYF.

CDR3 sequence reads: CASSVDVAPYEQYF. CDR3 bases: TGTGCCAGCAGCGTAGATGTAGCGCCCTACGAGCAGTACTTC. The chain is built from TRBV9 and TRBJ2-7; a weak D match, TRBD2 (5 bases). CDR3 length: 14 residues. Germline-derived CDR1 and CDR2 are SGDLS and YYNGEE. V was pared by 0 bases and J by 2 bases, with 9 bases between.

This clonotype was observed a handful of times. This rearrangement joins TRBV12-3 or TRBV12-4 to TRBJ2-7; D gene uncertain. The CDR3 extends over 13 amino acids. V gave up 3 bases and J gave up 3 bases, with 9 bases separating them. The CDR3 spells CASSFGEVYEQYF. In DNA, the CDR3 is TGTGCCAGCAGTTTTGGAGAGGTCTACGAGCAGTACTTC.

The chain is built from TRBV20-1 and TRBJ2-1, with 10 bases matching TRBD2. Per germline, CDR1 DFQATT and CDR2 SNEGSKA (reference sequence). This CDR3 contains 14 residues. V lost 6 bases to trimming and J lost 6 bases; unmatched junction nucleotides: 8. Written as DNA, the CDR3 is TGCAGTGCAAAAAGCGGGAGGGCTGGCAATGAGCAGTTCTTC. It codes for CSAKSGRAGNEQFF.

This clonotype was counted between two and nine times. The rearrangement links TRBV29-1 to TRBJ2-2; TRBD2 might be the D (6 bases). CDR1 SQVTM and CDR2 ANQGSEA come from the germline V gene. The CDR3 runs 15 residues. The CDR3 is CSAESASARTGELFF. In nucleotides, the CDR3 is TGCTCTGCTGAATCGGCTAGCGCCAGGACCGGGGAGCTGTTTTTT.

The chain joins TRBV7-2 to TRBJ2-7, with 7 nucleotides matching TRBD2. The CDR3 is made up of 15 amino acids. The germline gives CDR1 SGHTA, CDR2 FQGNSA. V lost 4 bases and J lost 0; bases outside the gene matches: 6. CDR3 region: CASSSSGRSSYEQYF. CDR3 nucleotides: TGTGCCAGCAGCTCTAGCGGCCGGAGCTCCTACGAGCAGTACTTC.

The table lists this clonotype with a few counts. This chain connects TRBV3-1 to TRBJ2-7; no definite D call. The CDR3 totals 14 residues. The V end lost 0 bases, the J end lost 7 bases, and 13 bases lay between the germline ends. Germline values: CDR1 LGHDT, CDR2 YNNKEL (reference sequence). CDR3 sequence: CASSQDLGSPEQYF. The CDR3 region has the DNA TGTGCCAGCAGCCAAGATCTGGGATCCCCTGAGCAGTACTTC.

V usage is TRBV28 and J usage is TRBJ2-7; TRBD2 matches at 9 bases. Losses at the gene ends were 6 bases for V and 2 bases for J; bases not matched to a gene: 8. This CDR3 contains 15 residues. Germline values: CDR1 MDHEN, CDR2 SYDVKM. The CDR3 loop is CASRAGGGPAYEQYF. As DNA, the CDR3 is TGTGCCAGCAGGGCGGGAGGGGGACCCGCCTACGAGCAGTACTTC.

This sequence joins TRBV6-2 or TRBV6-3 and TRBJ1-5, with a weak D call TRBD1 (6 bases). This CDR3 is built from 14 residues. V was trimmed by 4 bases and J by 6 bases, leaving 13 bases between them. Germline CDR1 is MNHEY and CDR2 is SVGEGT. As DNA, the CDR3 is TGTGCCAGCAGTTCGGTCAGGGGTGGTCAGCCCCAGCATTTT. Translation gives CASSSVRGGQPQHF.

This clonotype was found a few times. The chain uses TRBV12-3 or TRBV12-4 and TRBJ2-7; 7 nucleotides agree with TRBD1. V shed 5 bases, J shed 4 bases, and the junction held 8 bases outside the gene matches. The CDR3 is made up of 14 amino acids. In DNA, the CDR3 is TGTGCCAGCAGTCACCGGGACAGAATGTACGAGCAGTACTTC. Its translation: CASSHRDRMYEQYF.

The genes are TRBV6-1 and TRBJ1-5; possible D gene TRBD1, 5 bases. CDR1 MNHNS and CDR2 SASEGT come from the germline V gene. The CDR3 loop spans 15 amino acids. V lost 6 bases, J lost 2 bases, and 14 bases lay in between. The CDR3 reads CASRTDGAGNQPQHF. DNA of the CDR3: TGTGCCAGCAGAACCGACGGGGCGGGCAATCAGCCCCAGCATTTT.

The chain has TRBV20-1 and TRBJ2-1; 7 bases line up with TRBD2. The germline gives CDR1 DFQATT, CDR2 SNEGSKA (reference sequence). The CDR3 is made up of 16 amino acids. V dropped 6 bases and J dropped 2; count of bases not matched to a gene: 13. CDR3 nucleotide sequence: TGCAGTGCCCAATACCCGCGGGAGTCTACCTACAATGAGCAGTTCTTC. As protein: CSAQYPRESTYNEQFF.

The chain has TRBV4-2 and TRBJ1-2; no clear D gene. Germline CDR1 LGHNA, CDR2 YNFKEQ. V shed 0 bases and J shed 5 bases, with 7 bases lying between them. CDR3 length equals 13 residues. The DNA for the CDR3 is TGTGCCAGCAGCCAAGATCCACCTTATGGCTACACCTTC. Its protein product is CASSQDPPYGYTF.

The CDR3 spells CSAALARTGEQYF. In DNA, the CDR3 is TGCAGTGCTGCCCTTGCCAGGACGGGCGAGCAGTACTTC. V and J are TRBV20-1 and TRBJ2-7; the D is unclear. Trimming removed 5 bases from V and 6 bases from J, with 17 bases in between. Germline V gene data show CDR1 as DFQATT and CDR2 as SNEGSKA (reference sequence). This CDR3 has 13 amino acids.

The V and J genes are TRBV7-8 and TRBJ2-1, with 16 bases matching TRBD2. This CDR3 has 18 amino acids. V was pared by 5 bases and J by 8 bases, with 12 bases of the junction left unmatched. Germline V gene data show CDR1 as SGHVS and CDR2 as FQNEAQ. The CDR3 DNA follows: TGTGCCAGCAGCCCTCCCGGGACTAGCGGGAGGGTCATCTATGAGCAGTTCTTC. Amino acids: CASSPPGTSGRVIYEQFF.

This clonotype has a handful of counts. The genes are TRBV7-9 and TRBJ1-2, with unresolved D. The CDR3 consists of 15 residues. The germline V gene encodes CDR1 SEHNR and CDR2 FQNEAQ (reference sequence). Trimming cost V 0 bases and J 6 bases, with 14 bases left between them. The CDR3 DNA sequence: TGTGCCAGCAGCTTAGCGAACCGGGGATGGGATGGCTACACCTTC. Translation gives CASSLANRGWDGYTF.

This clonotype was counted only a few times. This chain links TRBV11-2 with TRBJ2-5, with TRBD1 identical over 12 bases. The germline gives CDR1 SGHAT, CDR2 FQNNGV. The CDR3 sequence is 18 residues long. With V trimmed by 1 base and J by 0 bases, 6 bases remained unmatched. CDR3 region: CASSLGDRGLFYQETQYF. For the CDR3, the DNA is TGTGCCAGCAGCTTAGGGGACAGGGGGCTTTTTTACCAAGAGACCCAGTACTTC.

The CDR3 region has the DNA TGTGCCTCGACCGGGACTGGATCCTACAATGAGCAGTTCTTC. It specifies CASTGTGSYNEQFF. This chain uses TRBV19 with TRBJ2-1, with a possible D match to TRBD2 (6 bases). The V gene's germline CDR1 is LNHDA and CDR2 SQIVND (reference sequence). V shed 11 bases and J shed 1 base, with 15 bases lying between them. This CDR3 contains 14 residues.

This clonotype was seen more than once but under ten times. The rearrangement uses TRBV11-3 and TRBJ2-3; TRBD2 is a possible D gene (5 bases). Germline CDR1 reads SGHNT; CDR2 reads YENEEA. V was shortened by 2 bases and J by 2 bases, with 11 bases between the two germline ends. The CDR3 runs to 15 residues. As DNA, the CDR3 is TGTGCCAGCAGCTTAAAAGCGGAAGACACAGATACGCAGTATTTT. Its translation is CASSLKAEDTDTQYF.

The chain recombines TRBV3-1 with TRBJ2-5; D may be TRBD2 (6 bases). This CDR3 is built from 15 residues. Germline V CDR1 and CDR2: LGHDT, YNNKEL (reference sequence). With 0 bases removed from V and 5 bases from J, the gap between germline ends came to 13 bases. CDR3 nucleotide sequence: TGTGCCAGCAGCCAAGACCCGGGAGTGGTTGAGACCCAGTACTTC. It translates to CASSQDPGVVETQYF.